These 25 T cell receptor beta chains were all obtained from the same sample, sequenced in a study of blood T cell repertoires in COVID-19. Method: immunoSEQ multiplex PCR; TCRdb's copy keeps in-frame clones and lacks some. The data show around 190,000 clones, around 90% seen once. The sample was PBMCs or T cells enriched from blood (not recorded which). These TCRs come from a woman in her late teens or twenties who had recovered from COVID-19.

The rearrangement joins TRBV19 to TRBJ2-5; D might be TRBD1 (6 bases). Germline V lookup: CDR1 LNHDA, CDR2 SQIVND (reference sequence). The ends were cut back, 5 bases at V and 1 base at J, with 17 bases in the middle. This CDR3 has 16 residues. The DNA for the CDR3 is TGTGCCAGTAGTTCACGGGACACCCCTAGCCAAGAGACCCAGTACTTC. It codes for CASSSRDTPSQETQYF.

The chain's CDR3 is CASSSLLQVGEHF. In DNA, the CDR3 is TGTGCCAGCAGTTCCCTACTCCAGGTGGGAGAGCATTTT. The chain links TRBV27 to TRBJ1-5, with D unresolved. This CDR3 has 13 residues. With 4 bases removed from V and 14 bases from J, the gap between germline ends came to 18 bases. Germline CDR1 and CDR2: MNHEY and SMNVEV (reference sequence).

Here the CDR3 reads CASSPRQLVNEQFF. Written as DNA, the CDR3 is TGTGCCAGCAGCCCACGCCAACTAGTAAATGAGCAGTTCTTC. The chain recombines TRBV3-1 (or the pseudogene TRBV3-2) with TRBJ2-1; tentatively, D is TRBD2 (5 bases). CDR3 length: 14 amino acids. The germline V and J ends were trimmed by 4 bases and 7 bases, with 14 bases remaining between them. CDR1 and CDR2 (germline): LGHDT, YNNKEL (reference sequence).

This clone was detected only a few times. The chain is built from TRBV6-2 or TRBV6-3 and TRBJ2-1; D possibly corresponds to TRBD2 (6 bases). This CDR3 spans 13 amino acids. Germline V CDR1 and CDR2: MNHEY, SVGEGT. V lost 5 bases to trimming and J lost 5 bases, with 10 bases between them. The CDR3 sequence: CASSISGNNEQFF. DNA of the CDR3: TGTGCCAGCAGTATTAGCGGAAACAATGAGCAGTTCTTC.

This clone has just a few counts. V usage is TRBV5-1 and J usage is TRBJ2-5; 8 bases are a match to TRBD2. Trimming at V came to 1 base and at J to 5 bases, leaving 7 bases not matched to a gene. CDR1 SGHRS and CDR2 YFSETQ come from the germline V gene. CDR3 size: 15 residues. The chain's CDR3 is CASSLSGLVEETQYF. The CDR3 nucleotides are TGCGCCAGCAGCTTGTCGGGACTAGTTGAGGAGACCCAGTACTTC.

The J gene is TRBJ2-5, the V gene TRBV30; 9 bases agree with TRBD2. V was pared by 4 bases and J by 5 bases, with 5 bases of the junction left unmatched. CDR3 length: 13 amino acids. Germline V CDR1 and CDR2: GTSNPN, SVGIG (reference sequence). The CDR3 nucleotides read TGTGCCTGGACCCTCGGACTAGCGGAGACCCAGTACTTC. This encodes CAWTLGLAETQYF.

The rearrangement links TRBV2 to TRBJ2-1; perhaps TRBD2 as D (6 bases). In germline, CDR1 is SNHLY, CDR2 FYNNEI. The CDR3 extends over 14 amino acids. The V and J ends lost 1 base and 11 bases respectively, with 15 bases between them. CDR3 protein: CASSEVLIAGQQFF. The CDR3 bases are TGTGCCAGCAGTGAAGTCCTAATCGCGGGGCAGCAGTTCTTC.

The chain has TRBV14 and TRBJ2-1, with a tentative D call TRBD1 (5 bases). Germline CDR1 is SGHDN and CDR2 is FVKESK. The CDR3 contains 14 residues. V lost 3 bases, J lost 3 bases, and 9 bases lay in between. The CDR3 DNA reads as TGTGCCAGCAGCCAGGGAAGGGGCTACAATGAGCAGTTCTTC. Residues: CASSQGRGYNEQFF. The full variable domain, in which reference TRBV14 and TRBJ2-1 provide the parts outside the CDR3, is EAGVTQFPSHSVIEKGQTVTLRCDPISGHDNLYWYRRVMGKEIKFLLHFVKESKQDESGMPNNRFLAERTGGTYSTLKVQPAELEDSGVYFCASSQGRGYNEQFFGPGTRLTVL.

The CDR3 DNA sequence: TGTGCCAGCAGCGTAGACTCTAGCGGGGGCTTACAATACTACGAGCAGTACTTC. Amino acids: CASSVDSSGGLQYYEQYF. The chain recombines TRBV9 with TRBJ2-7; 10 bases agree with TRBD2. V gave up 0 bases and J gave up 3 bases; unmatched junction bases: 12. The CDR3 loop spans 18 amino acids. CDR1 is SGDLS, CDR2 YYNGEE, per germline.

The chain employs TRBV28 and TRBJ2-7; tentatively, D is TRBD2 (6 bases). V was trimmed by 3 bases and J by 5 bases, leaving 8 bases between them. The CDR3 totals 12 residues. Germline V gives CDR1 MDHEN, CDR2 SYDVKM. DNA of the CDR3: TGTGCCAGCAGTTTGGCGGGGAACGAGCAGTACTTC. Amino acid sequence: CASSLAGNEQYF.

The chain uses TRBV3-1 (or the pseudogene TRBV3-2) and TRBJ2-1; D perhaps matches TRBD2 (7 bases). CDR1 is LGHDT, CDR2 YNNKEL, per germline (reference sequence). The CDR3 sequence is 15 residues long. Trimming removed 0 bases at V and 6 bases at J, with 12 bases between. The CDR3 bases are TGTGCCAGCAGCCAAGACCCGCGGGGGCTCAATGAGCAGTTCTTC. Translating it yields CASSQDPRGLNEQFF.

This sequence joins TRBV6-5 and TRBJ1-4, with 11 bases fitting TRBD1. V lost 6 bases, J lost 8 bases, and 8 bases stayed unmatched. The CDR3 consists of 15 residues. Germline CDR1 is MNHEY and CDR2 is SVGAGI. CDR3 loop: CASSTGDRGFEKLFF. CDR3 coding DNA: TGTGCCAGCAGCACCGGGGACAGGGGGTTCGAAAAACTGTTTTTT.

The chain recombines TRBV28 with TRBJ2-7; D remains unclear. This CDR3 comprises 16 residues. Germline-derived CDR1 and CDR2 are MDHEN and SYDVKM. Trimming pared 4 bases from V and 2 bases from J, leaving 18 bases between. CDR3: CASSYNPGLGTYEQYF. The CDR3 DNA sequence: TGTGCCAGCAGTTACAACCCTGGGCTCGGAACCTACGAGCAGTACTTC.

The chain couples TRBV7-2 to TRBJ1-5; 7 nucleotides align to TRBD1. The CDR3 runs 16 residues. Germline trimming cut 4 bases from V and 4 bases from J; bases unmatched to any gene: 10. Germline CDR1 reads SGHTA; CDR2 reads FQGNSA. CDR3 sequence reads: CASSSERTGENQPQHF. CDR3 nucleotide sequence: TGTGCCAGCAGCTCCGAAAGGACAGGAGAAAATCAGCCCCAGCATTTT.

The chain has TRBV15 and TRBJ1-4, with D perhaps matching TRBD1 (5 bases). Germline assignment: CDR1 LNHNV and CDR2 YYDKDF (reference sequence). The length of the CDR3 is 15 residues. Trimming removed 4 bases from V and 0 bases from J, with 9 bases in between. CDR3 DNA: TGTGCCACCAGCACGGGGGGTGCAACTAATGAAAAACTGTTTTTT. Translating gives CATSTGGATNEKLFF. Combining the CDR3 with reference TRBV15 and TRBJ1-4 gives the whole variable domain DAMVIQNPRYQVTQFGKPVTLSCSQTLNHNVMYWYQQKSSQAPKLLFHYYDKDFNNEADTPDNFQSRRPNTSFCFLDIRSPGLGDTAMYLCATSTGGATNEKLFFGSGTQLSVL.

The V and J genes are TRBV4-2 and TRBJ1-2; tentative D call: TRBD1 (6 bases). Between the trimmed V and J ends, which lost 7 bases and 1 base, there was a span of 13 bases. The germline gives CDR1 LGHNA, CDR2 YNFKEQ. CDR3 size: 14 residues. The CDR3 nucleotides read TGTGCCAGCAAGCCGGGACAACTTAACTATGGCTACACCTTC. Translation gives CASKPGQLNYGYTF.

Turning to this clone: The junction differs from germline at one of its ends, possibly a read error. Written as DNA, the CDR3 is TGTGCTAGCAGCTTAGATCCCCCTGGACAGGGTGGAGAGACCCAGTACTTC. This codes for CASSLDPPGQGGETQYF. V is TRBV7-7 and J is TRBJ2-5; 8 bases are shared with TRBD1. Looked up from germline, CDR1 is SSHAT and CDR2 is FNYEAQ (reference sequence). The CDR3 contains 17 residues.

This sequence joins TRBV27 and TRBJ2-1, with D perhaps matching TRBD1 (6 bases). V lost 1 base, J lost 4 bases, and 11 bases lay in between. Germline CDR1 and CDR2: MNHEY and SMNVEV (reference sequence). The CDR3 spans 15 residues. CDR3 protein: CASSLLSGQYNEQFF. Written as DNA, the CDR3 is TGTGCCAGCAGTTTATTATCGGGACAATACAATGAGCAGTTCTTC.

The chain couples TRBV9 to TRBJ2-6; TRBD2 agrees at 7 bases. Germline trimming cut 3 bases from V and 1 base from J; bases unmatched to any gene: 7. The CDR3 has 17 residues. Germline V gives CDR1 SGDLS, CDR2 YYNGEE. The CDR3 region has the DNA TGTGCCAGCAGCGACCTGGAGCGGGGTTCTGGGGCCAACGTCCTGACTTTC. This sequence encodes CASSDLERGSGANVLTF. Drawing the rest from reference TRBV9 and TRBJ2-6, the complete variable domain is DSGVTQTPKHLITATGQRVTLRCSPRSGDLSVYWYQQSLDQGLQFLIQYYNGEERAKGNILERFSAQQFPDLHSELNLSSLELGDSALYFCASSDLERGSGANVLTFGAGSRLTVL.

The chain is built from TRBV2 and TRBJ2-3; 9 positions agree with TRBD2. After removal of 4 bases from V and 1 base from J, the junction contained 18 bases not matched to a gene. Germline V gene lookup returns CDR1 SNHLY and CDR2 FYNNEI. This CDR3 comprises 20 residues. The CDR3 sequence: CASSARYLAGHAKGTDTQYF. The CDR3 DNA sequence: TGTGCCAGCAGTGCGCGGTACCTAGCGGGACACGCTAAGGGCACAGATACGCAGTATTTT.

This clone has a single count. The chain couples TRBV6-5 to TRBJ2-5, with a possible D match to TRBD1 (5 bases). Germline V lookup: CDR1 MNHEY, CDR2 SVGAGI. This CDR3 is built from 15 residues. V was trimmed by 0 bases and J by 4 bases, leaving 12 bases between them. Here the CDR3 reads CASSYSIQDAETQYF. CDR3 DNA: TGTGCCAGCAGTTACTCGATACAGGACGCAGAGACCCAGTACTTC.

The count of this clone is one. The chain has TRBV19 and TRBJ1-2, with D tentatively TRBD1 (6 bases). The CDR3 totals 15 residues. The V gene lost 0 bases and the J gene lost 4 bases, with 12 bases spanning the gap. Germline V CDR1 and CDR2: LNHDA, SQIVND (reference sequence). The CDR3 protein is CASSIDPTGTYGYTF. The CDR3 nucleotides read TGTGCCAGTAGTATAGATCCCACAGGGACCTATGGCTACACCTTC.

The chain couples TRBV5-5 to TRBJ1-5, with TRBD1 matching 7 bases. Looked up from germline, CDR1 is SGHKS and CDR2 is YYEKEE (reference sequence). The CDR3 consists of 14 residues. Trimming at V came to 3 bases and at J to 4 bases, leaving 4 bases not matched to a gene. CDR3 nucleotides: TGTGCCAGCAGCTATTCAGGGGGTAATCAGCCCCAGCATTTT. Its translation is CASSYSGGNQPQHF.

The gene calls are TRBV6-6 and TRBJ2-7; D perhaps matches TRBD1 (6 bases). CDR1 is MNHNY, CDR2 SVGAGI, per germline (reference sequence). Trimming stripped 0 bases from V and 0 bases from J, with 12 bases between. The CDR3 length is 16 residues. CDR3 coding DNA: TGTGCCAGCAGTTACTCCATCAGGGACACCTCCTACGAGCAGTACTTC. It yields the protein CASSYSIRDTSYEQYF.

This chain links TRBV28 with TRBJ1-5; D call uncertain. Germline loops: CDR1 MDHEN, CDR2 SYDVKM. The V end lost 2 bases, the J end lost 6 bases, and 11 bases lay between the germline ends. The CDR3 is 14 amino acids. The CDR3 here is CASSLHGEAQPQHF. The CDR3 DNA is TGTGCCAGCAGTTTACACGGGGAAGCTCAGCCCCAGCATTTT.